One and the same sample provided the 11 T cell receptor beta chains below, sequenced in a study of metastatic and nonmetastatic thyroid tumors. TCRdb recomputed clones from the PCR reads via MiXCR. In the table there are about 10,000 clones, less than 40% of which are singletons. There were no patients who had received any treatment before thyroid surgery. Specimen: tumor tissue. The receptors derive from a female donor with papillary thyroid cancer or a benign thyroid nodule (not recorded which). Some clones in this sample may be carry-over from other donors' samples.

This clone occurred a few times. J is TRBJ2-1 and V is TRBV24-1, with 8 positions matching TRBD1. The CDR3 runs to 16 residues. Unmatched junction bases numbered 11, after V lost 3 bases and J lost 8 bases. Germline CDR1 is KGHDR and CDR2 is SFDVKD. CDR3 DNA: TGTGCCACCAGTGATAAGTCAAGAGACAGGGGCGATGAGCAGTTCTTC. Residues: CATSDKSRDRGDEQFF.

This chain uses TRBV12-3 or TRBV12-4 with TRBJ1-2; no clear D. V was trimmed by 4 bases and J by 4 bases, leaving 4 bases between them. This CDR3 spans 11 amino acids. CDR3 in amino acids: CASSSFYGYTF. The CDR3 coding sequence is TGTGCCAGCAGTTCCTTCTATGGCTACACCTTC.

This chain links TRBV30 with TRBJ1-5; 7 nucleotides match TRBD1. This CDR3 has 17 residues. Germline V gene sequence: CDR1 GTSNPN, CDR2 SVGIG (reference sequence). V was clipped by 1 base and J by 0 bases; unmatched bases: 9. The CDR3 here is CAWSGTGGYYSNQPQHF. In DNA, the CDR3 is TGTGCCTGGAGTGGGACAGGAGGGTACTATAGCAATCAGCCCCAGCATTTT.

By share, this clone ranks as large. V and J are TRBV30 and TRBJ2-7, with 8 bases aligning to TRBD2. From germline, CDR1 is GTSNPN and CDR2 SVGIG (reference sequence). The CDR3 is made up of 17 amino acids. The V segment lost 4 bases and the J segment 7 bases; nucleotides outside the gene matches: 21. CDR3 sequence reads: CAWTGTSGAVPLEEQYF. CDR3 in DNA: TGTGCCTGGACCGGTACTAGCGGAGCGGTCCCTCTGGAAGAGCAGTACTTC.

This clone was detected many times. The chain has TRBV5-6 and TRBJ2-2; TRBD1 matches at 7 bases. The CDR3 runs 14 residues. The V gene's germline CDR1 is SGHDT and CDR2 YYEEEE. The V and J ends lost 4 bases and 7 bases, in that order; junction bases with no gene match: 7. The CDR3 bases are TGTGCCAGCAGCCGACAGGGTATTAGCGGGGAGCTGTTTTTT. This codes for CASSRQGISGELFF. The entire variable domain, with the rest obtained from reference TRBV5-6 and TRBJ2-2, is as follows: DAGVTQSPTHLIKTRGQQVTLRCSPKSGHDTVSWYQQALGQGPQFIFQYYEEEERQRGNFPDRFSGHQFPNYSSELNVNALLLGDSALYLCASSRQGISGELFFGEGSRLTVL.

The chain combines TRBV24-1 with TRBJ2-3; either TRBD1 or TRBD2 may fit D (6 bases each). Trimming stripped 5 bases from V and 4 bases from J, with 12 bases between. The length of the CDR3 is 14 residues. Germline V CDR1 and CDR2: KGHDR, SFDVKD. The CDR3 region is CATSGTGGPDTQYF. The DNA for the CDR3 is TGTGCCACCAGTGGAACCGGGGGCCCAGATACGCAGTATTTT.

The J gene is TRBJ2-7, the V gene TRBV11-2; D is unclear. The CDR3 consists of 11 residues. V was shortened by 2 bases and J by 3 bases, with 2 bases between the two germline ends. The germline V gene encodes CDR1 SGHAT and CDR2 FQNNGV. The CDR3 DNA follows: TGTGCCAGCAGCTTAATCTACGAGCAGTACTTC. Translating it yields CASSLIYEQYF.

By share, this clone counts as medium-sized. The chain links TRBV6-1 to TRBJ1-3, with 8 bases matching TRBD1. CDR3 size: 16 residues. Germline loops: CDR1 MNHNS, CDR2 SASEGT. V was pared by 3 bases and J by 3 bases, with 7 bases of the junction left unmatched. The CDR3 DNA sequence: TGTGCCAGCAGTGACCCTCAGGGGGCGCGTGGAAACACCATATATTTT. Translation: CASSDPQGARGNTIYF.

As to this clone: It may be a read error: a sequence one base away is much more abundant. The rearrangement joins TRBV2 to TRBJ1-2; the D gene is possibly TRBD1 (6 bases). Germline CDR1 reads SNHLY; CDR2 reads FYNNEI. There are 13 residues in the CDR3. CDR3 in amino acids: CAGSVQGSGGYTF. Written as DNA, the CDR3 is TGTGCCGGCAGTGTCCAGGGGTCCGGTGGCTACACCTTC.

J is TRBJ2-3 and V is TRBV27; weak D call: TRBD2 (6 bases). CDR1 is MNHEY, CDR2 SMNVEV, per germline (reference sequence). V was cut by 0 bases and J by 5 bases, with 15 bases left in between. The CDR3 loop spans 16 amino acids. DNA for the CDR3: TGTGCCAGCAGTTTATCGAGACTAGAGATGTTAGATACGCAGTATTTT. It codes for CASSLSRLEMLDTQYF.

This clone showed up just a few times. The junction departs from the called germline gene at one end, perhaps through a read error. The rearrangement uses TRBV28 and TRBJ1-2, with TRBD1 identical over 8 bases. This CDR3 comprises 15 residues. Germline V gives CDR1 MDHEN, CDR2 SYDVKM. The CDR3 nucleotides read TGTTCCAGCAGTTCTCCAGGGGGCCTGGGGAATGGCTACGCCTTC. Amino acids: CSSSSPGGLGNGYAF.